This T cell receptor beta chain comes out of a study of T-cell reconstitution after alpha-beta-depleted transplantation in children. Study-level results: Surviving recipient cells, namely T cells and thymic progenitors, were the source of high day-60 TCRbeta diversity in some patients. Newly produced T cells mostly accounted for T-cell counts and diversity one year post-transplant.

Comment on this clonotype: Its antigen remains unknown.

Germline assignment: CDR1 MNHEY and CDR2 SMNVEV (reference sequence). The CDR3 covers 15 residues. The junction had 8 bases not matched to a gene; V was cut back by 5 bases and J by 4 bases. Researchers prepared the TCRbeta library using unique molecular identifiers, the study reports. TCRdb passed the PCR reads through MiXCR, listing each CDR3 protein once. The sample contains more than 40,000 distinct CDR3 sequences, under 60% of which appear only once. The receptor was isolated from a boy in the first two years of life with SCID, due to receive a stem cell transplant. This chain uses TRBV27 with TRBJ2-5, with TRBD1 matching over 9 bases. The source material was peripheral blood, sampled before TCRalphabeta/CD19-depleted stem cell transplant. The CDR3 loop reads CASSLGTGLGETQYF. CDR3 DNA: TGTGCCAGCAGTCTCGGGACAGGGTTGGGAGAGACCCAGTACTTC.